This TCR beta chain was retrieved from a study of blood T cell repertoires in COVID-19 (TCRdb year 2020). Regarding the complete study: The collaborator samples originated in the United States, Italy and Spain and spanned the acute and convalescent phases of COVID-19. A freely available public database, intended as a resource for researchers studying the immune response to SARS-CoV-2, is where the repertoires were released. Deeply sampled blood TCRbeta repertoires from subjects exposed to, actively infected with, or recovered from COVID-19 were included in the dataset. The samples were drawn from the first 160 participants of the ongoing ImmuneRACE study and from roughly 1,300 subjects provided by 6 global collaborators. HLA class I and class II types, where available, came from metadata supplied by the sample provider rather than from assay-based typing. The prospective study material was composed of cDNA or gDNA derived from T cells, B-cell-depleted T cells, or PBMCs. A de-identified subject ID, COVID-19 status, age in years and sex were almost always included in the sample metadata.

The collaborating institutions used their own protocols to collect whole blood in K2EDTA tubes. Collaborator samples were shipped for TCRbeta analysis as frozen whole blood, isolated PBMCs, or DNA extracted from either sample type. Comments on this clone: Its specific antigen is unknown. No per-base quality is available; no much larger clone lies one base away.

TCRbeta CDR3 regions were amplified from genomic DNA using the immunoSEQ Assay, a bias-controlled multiplex PCR. The original pipeline was this. The number of nucleated cells in each sample was estimated from the amplification of reference gene primers within the assay. To quantify the absolute abundance of each unique TCRbeta CDR3 rearrangement, sequence reads were collapsed and filtered. For each sample, productive Simpson clonality was calculated by taking the square root of Simpson's diversity index across productive rearrangements. TCRdb's version of the immuneACCESS table is confined to in-frame rearrangements and falls short of the full clone set. An unresolved V gene accounts for under half of the shortfall where checked; the remainder is of unknown origin. Clone size and the V and J calls come from that table; the DNA yielded D and trimming. The sample table contains roughly 120,000 clones; only one count was recorded for 85% of them. About 3% of the sample rests with the top ten.

Results and caveats for the whole study, not just this receptor: How much clinical and demographic metadata was included differed by source and by participant, and the metadata was provided uncurated.

V sheds 4 bases and J sheds 3 bases, leaving 12 bases between their ends. Including cysteine and phenylalanine, the CDR3 has 14 amino acids. Only the CDR3 part of the read is kept: 42 bases, read in frame from the first base. CDR1 LGHDT and CDR2 YNNKEL are derived from the germline V gene (reference sequence). The chain couples TRBV3-1 (or the pseudogene TRBV3-2) to TRBJ1-1; a tentative D call is TRBD1 (6 bases match). The sequenced sample was peripheral blood. The TCR comes from a man aged 35 to 55 with acute or convalescent COVID-19. The nucleotide sequence reads TGTGCCAGCAGCCCTACAGGGAGGGACACTGAAGCTTTCTTT. This encodes CASSPTGRDTEAFF.